Listed below are T cell receptor beta chains from one sample, sequenced in a study of blood T cell repertoires in COVID-19. Assay: immunoSEQ multiplex PCR; the TCRdb copy retains only in-frame clones and omits some. The data hold under 45,000 clones, with about 87% observed a single time. The sequencing sample was made of peripheral blood. Receptor source: a woman aged 40 to 50 with acute or convalescent COVID-19. The CDR3 runs from the conserved cysteine through the conserved F or W. Each record gives: J gene, clone size, D gene, V gene, CDR3 DNA, CDR3 protein. The D gene is left open where the match is weak. Size is stated for part of the rows, as once, few or many counts, or as a class when the clone is expanded.

J: TRBJ1-2; size: -; D: -; V: TRBV28; DNA: TGTGCCACCACTTACAGGTACTATGGCTACACCTTC; CDR3: CATTYRYYGYTF
J: TRBJ2-3; size: -; D: -; V: TRBV12-3/TRBV12-4; DNA: TGTGCCAGCAGTCGACCGGGACACAGCCAGCAGTATTTT; CDR3: CASSRPGHSQQYF
J: TRBJ1-6; size: -; D: -; V: TRBV12-3/TRBV12-4; DNA: TGTGCCAGCAGTTCTGGCCATAATTCACCCCTCCACTTT; CDR3: CASSSGHNSPLHF
J: TRBJ2-1; size: -; D: TRBD2; V: TRBV7-2; DNA: TGTGCCAGCAGCTTAGTTCTTCTAGCGGGGATTAACAATGAGCAGTTCTTC; CDR3: CASSLVLLAGINNEQFF
J: TRBJ2-5; size: few; D: -; V: TRBV28; DNA: TGTGCCACCCGAGCCCCCGGGAGTTCCCGAAGAGAGACCCAGTACTTC; CDR3: CATRAPGSSRRETQYF
J: TRBJ1-1; size: -; D: -; V: TRBV11-2; DNA: TGTGCCAGCAGCCCGACCTCCCAGGGTTTGGTTTCCTTTGTCTTT; CDR3: CASSPTSQGLVSFVF
J: TRBJ2-3; size: -; D: TRBD2; V: TRBV10-3; DNA: TGTGCCATCAGTGAAGGACTAGCCACAACAGATACGCAGTATTTT; CDR3: CAISEGLATTDTQYF
J: TRBJ1-1; size: -; D: TRBD1; V: TRBV6-5; DNA: TGTGCCAGCAGTCGCCAGGGGGGACCCAACACTGAAGCTTTCTTT; CDR3: CASSRQGGPNTEAFF
J: TRBJ2-2; size: -; D: -; V: TRBV18; DNA: TGTGCCAGCTCACCCCTAGTACATACGAACACCGGGGAGCTGTTTTTT; CDR3: CASSPLVHTNTGELFF
J: TRBJ2-4; size: -; D: -; V: TRBV27; DNA: TGTGCCAGCAGTCCCCCCCGGACAGCGGTACGTAACATTCAGTACTTC; CDR3: CASSPPRTAVRNIQYF
J: TRBJ1-2; size: -; D: TRBD1; V: TRBV19; DNA: TGTGCCAGTAGTAGGGACAGGTACTATGGCTACACCTTC; CDR3: CASSRDRYYGYTF
J: TRBJ1-1; size: -; D: TRBD1; V: TRBV27; DNA: TGTGCCAGCTGGACAGGGATTATGAACACTGAAGCTTTCTTT; CDR3: CASWTGIMNTEAFF
J: TRBJ2-5; size: -; D: -; V: TRBV6-5; DNA: TGTGCCAGCAGTACAGGTTTTACGGAGACCCAGTACTTC; CDR3: CASSTGFTETQYF
J: TRBJ1-1; size: once; D: TRBD1; V: TRBV6-5; DNA: TGTGCCAGCAGGGGGACAGCGAACACTGAAGCTTTCTTT; CDR3: CASRGTANTEAFF
J: TRBJ1-4; size: -; D: -; V: TRBV7-9; DNA: TGTGCCAGCAGCCCCGATGGGTCAGGGGATGAAAAACTGTTTTTT; CDR3: CASSPDGSGDEKLFF
J: TRBJ1-5; size: -; D: TRBD1; V: TRBV2; DNA: TGTGCCAGCAGTCCAAATACAGGGGGCTATAGCAATCAGCCCCAGCATTTT; CDR3: CASSPNTGGYSNQPQHF
J: TRBJ1-1; size: few; D: -; V: TRBV3-1/TRBV3-2; DNA: TGTGCCAGCAGCCAGGCCTGGGGAGGGAACACTGAAGCTTTCTTT; CDR3: CASSQAWGGNTEAFF
J: TRBJ1-2; size: -; D: -; V: TRBV6-2/TRBV6-3; DNA: TGTGCCAGCAGTTTCTTAGCGCTGGGCTATGGCTACACCTTC; CDR3: CASSFLALGYGYTF
J: TRBJ1-6; size: -; D: -; V: TRBV7-6; DNA: TGTGCCAGCAGCTTGGGCCAGGGGTCACCCCTCCACTTT; CDR3: CASSLGQGSPLHF
J: TRBJ1-5; size: -; D: -; V: TRBV2; DNA: TGTGCCAGCAGTGAGACAGGACCCCCAGGGAATTTT; CDR3: CASSETGPPGNF
J: TRBJ2-5; size: -; D: TRBD2; V: TRBV11-2; DNA: TGTGCCAGCAGCGCCCTAAGGACTAGCGGCGAGACCCAGTACTTC; CDR3: CASSALRTSGETQYF
J: TRBJ2-2; size: few; D: -; V: TRBV4-2; DNA: TGTGCCAGCAGCCAAGATCCCGACACCGGGGAGCTGTTTTTT; CDR3: CASSQDPDTGELFF
J: TRBJ2-1; size: -; D: -; V: TRBV10-2; DNA: TGCGCCAGCAGCGACAGCTCCTACAATGAGCAGTTCTTC; CDR3: CASSDSSYNEQFF
J: TRBJ1-6; size: -; D: TRBD1; V: TRBV25-1; DNA: TGTGCCAGCAGTGAATATAGGGGGCAGGTTAATTCACCCCTCCACTTT; CDR3: CASSEYRGQVNSPLHF
J: TRBJ2-1; size: -; D: TRBD2; V: TRBV13; DNA: TGTGCCAGCAGCCCCGGACTAGCGGGAAACTCCTACAATGAGCAGTTCTTC; CDR3: CASSPGLAGNSYNEQFF
J: TRBJ2-1; size: -; D: -; V: TRBV5-1; DNA: TGCGCCAGCAGGGAAAGCGGCAGCTCCTACAATGAGCAGTTCTTC; CDR3: CASRESGSSYNEQFF
J: TRBJ2-1; size: -; D: -; V: TRBV7-3; DNA: TGTGCCAGCAGCTCAATCAGGGGCAATGAGCAGTTCTTC; CDR3: CASSSIRGNEQFF
J: TRBJ2-5; size: -; D: -; V: TRBV5-1; DNA: TGCGCCAGCAGCTTACTCCGTTTAGAAAAAGAGACCCAGTACTTC; CDR3: CASSLLRLEKETQYF
J: TRBJ1-1; size: -; D: -; V: TRBV6-1; DNA: TGTGCCAGCAGTGAAGTAGACAGGGAAGCTTTCTTT; CDR3: CASSEVDREAFF
J: TRBJ2-5; size: -; D: TRBD2; V: TRBV5-1; DNA: TGCGCCAGCAGCTCCCCCGCTAGCGGGGGGCCCTTGGAGACCCAGTACTTC; CDR3: CASSSPASGGPLETQYF
J: TRBJ2-5; size: -; D: TRBD2; V: TRBV5-1; DNA: TGCGCCAGCAGCTTGGGGCGGGGGGACCAAGAGACCCAGTACTTC; CDR3: CASSLGRGDQETQYF
J: TRBJ1-5; size: -; D: -; V: TRBV3-1/TRBV3-2; DNA: TGTGCCAGCAGCCAAGGGGGGGGTACCAATCAGCCCCAGCATTTT; CDR3: CASSQGGGTNQPQHF
J: TRBJ1-5; size: -; D: -; V: TRBV7-5; DNA: TGTGTCAGAAGCTTTTGGCAGCAGCCCCAGCATTTT; CDR3: CVRSFWQQPQHF
J: TRBJ1-1; size: -; D: -; V: TRBV10-3; DNA: TGTGCCATCGGGGGGGGGCCTCTCTCTGAAGCTTTCTTT; CDR3: CAIGGGPLSEAFF
J: TRBJ1-5; size: -; D: TRBD1; V: TRBV2; DNA: TGTGCCAGCATGGGGACAGTTGATAGCAATCAGCCCCAGCATTTT; CDR3: CASMGTVDSNQPQHF
J: TRBJ2-1; size: once; D: TRBD2; V: TRBV6-6; DNA: TGTGCCAGCCGAGGGACTAGCCTTAACAATGAGCAGTTCTTC; CDR3: CASRGTSLNNEQFF